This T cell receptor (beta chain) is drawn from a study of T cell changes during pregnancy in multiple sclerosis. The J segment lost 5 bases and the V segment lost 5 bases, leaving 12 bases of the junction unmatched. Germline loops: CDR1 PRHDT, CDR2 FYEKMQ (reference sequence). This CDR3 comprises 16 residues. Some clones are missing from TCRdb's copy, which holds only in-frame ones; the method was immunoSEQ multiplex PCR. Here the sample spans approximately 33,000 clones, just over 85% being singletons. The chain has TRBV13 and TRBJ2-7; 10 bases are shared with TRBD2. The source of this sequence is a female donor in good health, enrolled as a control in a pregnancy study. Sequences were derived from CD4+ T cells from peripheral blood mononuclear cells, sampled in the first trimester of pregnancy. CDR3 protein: CASSESGGAGEHEQYF. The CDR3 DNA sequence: TGTGCCAGCAGCGAAAGCGGGGGGGCCGGGGAGCACGAGCAGTACTTC.